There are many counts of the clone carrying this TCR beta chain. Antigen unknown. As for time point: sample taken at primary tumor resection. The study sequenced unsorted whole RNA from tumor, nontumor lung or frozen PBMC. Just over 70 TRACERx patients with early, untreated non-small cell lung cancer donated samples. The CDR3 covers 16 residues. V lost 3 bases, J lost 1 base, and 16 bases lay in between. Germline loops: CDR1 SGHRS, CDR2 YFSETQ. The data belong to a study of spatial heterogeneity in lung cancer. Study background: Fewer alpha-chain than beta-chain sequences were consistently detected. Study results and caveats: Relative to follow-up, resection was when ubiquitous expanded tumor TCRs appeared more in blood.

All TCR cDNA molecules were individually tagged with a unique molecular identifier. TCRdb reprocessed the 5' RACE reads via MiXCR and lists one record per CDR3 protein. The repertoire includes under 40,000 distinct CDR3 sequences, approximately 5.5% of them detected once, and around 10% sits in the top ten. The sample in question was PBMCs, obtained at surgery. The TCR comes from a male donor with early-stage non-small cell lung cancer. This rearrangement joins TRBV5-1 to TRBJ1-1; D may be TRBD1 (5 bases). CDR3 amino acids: CASSSKPGTANTEAFF. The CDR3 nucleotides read TGCGCCAGCAGCTCGAAGCCCGGGACGGCGAACACTGAAGCTTTCTTT.